This TCR beta chain stems from a study of somatic mutations in cytotoxic T cells in rheumatoid arthritis (TCRdb year 2017). With regard to the full study: Before any treatment started and right after they were diagnosed, patients gave peripheral blood samples (around 29 ml EDTA). TCRB deep sequencing covered some 60 patients with rheumatoid arthritis along with about 20 healthy controls. Patients and controls did not essentially differ in median age, which was nearly identical between the groups. A FACSAria II or Sony SH800 was used to flow-sort some V beta antibody-stained T-cell populations at nearly 100% purity, and TCRB sequencing was also done on sorted V beta1+ cells. In newly diagnosed rheumatoid arthritis without treatment, the study examined if expanded CD8+ T-cell clones harbor somatic mutations, relying on TCRB deep sequencing to characterize clonality.

The immunoSEQ assay was applied to genomic DNA for TCRB CDR3 sequencing. The paper's processing steps were these. Patient CD8+ clones larger than 1% were compared against published virus-specific TCRB sequences, and only a few matched. Analyses were restricted to productive TCRB rearrangements. A clone was defined by a unique TCRB CDR3 sequence, and clonality was computed as a productive clonality index based on Shannon entropy. The template counts of each clone relative to the total templates per sample were used to calculate repertoire overlap between two samples. Flow cytometry-measured V-gene usage correlated with V-gene usage from TCRB sequencing, with a Spearman r of about 0.64. The table comes from immuneACCESS by way of TCRdb, which keeps in-frame sequences with V and J called. Part of the clones is missing from these tables; in studies checked, under half for an unresolved V gene and the rest for unknown reasons. V, J and clone size reflect that table, while D and trimming were determined from the DNA. In all, the sample holds under 15,000 clones, and just under 80% of those were seen once. Jointly, the top ten make up around a fifth of the sample.

A note on this clone: Its specific antigen is unknown. The sample holds no much larger clone one base away, and base qualities are not on file.

Flow cytometry confirmed the purity of CD4+ and CD8+ cells that had been isolated by positive magnetic bead selection on an AutoMACS. Clonal expansions were first screened by flow cytometry with a TCR V beta antibody panel, then characterized by TCRB deep sequencing of sorted CD8+ fractions. Isolation of peripheral blood mononuclear cells was done through Ficoll-Paque PLUS density gradient separation. DNA was extracted from CD4-enriched, CD8-enriched or PBMC samples with Nucleospin Tissue or Tissue XS kits and quantified with a Qubit 2.0 fluorometer. CDR1 and CDR2, looked up from the germline V gene (reference sequence), are SGHKS and YYEKEE. CDR3 length: 15 amino acids, cysteine to phenylalanine. Only the CDR3 portion is preserved as DNA: 45 bases, with reading frame beginning at the first base. V loses 3 bases at its end and J loses 7 bases; junction bases beyond the gene matches: 11. What the research found in general, with its limitations: The slight underrepresentation of TRBV07 in patients was not corrected for multiple comparisons. Several identical CD8+ TCRB sequences were found in both blood and synovial fluid, and in about an eighth of the 65 patients the largest CD8+ clone exceeded 20% of CD8+ cells. CD8+ T-cell clonality did not differ significantly between rheumatoid arthritis patients and age-matched healthy controls. The antigen targets of the expanded CD8+ clones were unknown, and absence from virus-specific databases did not rule out viral specificity. In patients, CD8+ clonality rose with age (Spearman r of about 0.51), which was not the case in healthy controls.

The rearrangement combines TRBV5-5 with TRBJ1-1, and 8 junctional nucleotides match TRBD1. The sample consisted of CD8+ T cells sorted from blood. This TCR was sampled from an adult with rheumatoid arthritis. The DNA is TGTGCCAGCAGCTGGCCCCCAACAGGGGGTGGTGAAGCTTTCTTT. It is translated as CASSWPPTGGGEAFF. Supplemented by the reference TRBV5-5 and TRBJ1-1 proteins around the CDR3, the complete variable domain is DAGVTQSPTHLIKTRGQQVTLRCSPISGHKSVSWYQQVLGQGPQFIFQYYEKEERGRGNFPDRFSARQFPNYSSELNVNALLLGDSALYLCASSWPPTGGGEAFFGQGTRLTVV.